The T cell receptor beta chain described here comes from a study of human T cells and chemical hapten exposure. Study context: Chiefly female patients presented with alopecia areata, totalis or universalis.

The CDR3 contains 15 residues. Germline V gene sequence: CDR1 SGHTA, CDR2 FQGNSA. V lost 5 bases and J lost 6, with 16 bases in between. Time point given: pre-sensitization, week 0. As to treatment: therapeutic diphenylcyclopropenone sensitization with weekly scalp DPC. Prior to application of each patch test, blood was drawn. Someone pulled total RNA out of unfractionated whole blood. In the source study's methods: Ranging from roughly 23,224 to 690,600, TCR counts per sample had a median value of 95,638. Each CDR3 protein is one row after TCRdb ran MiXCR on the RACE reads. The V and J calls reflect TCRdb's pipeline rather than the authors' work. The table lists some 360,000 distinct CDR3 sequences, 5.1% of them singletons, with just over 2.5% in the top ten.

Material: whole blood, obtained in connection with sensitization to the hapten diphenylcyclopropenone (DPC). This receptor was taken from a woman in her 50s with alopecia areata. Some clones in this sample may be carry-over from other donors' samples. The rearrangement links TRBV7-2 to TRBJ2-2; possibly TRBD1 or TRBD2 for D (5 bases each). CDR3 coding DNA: TGTGCCAGCAGCCGACAGCACCTGAGGGCCGGGGAGCTGTTTTTT. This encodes CASSRQHLRAGELFF.